Each of the 2 T cell receptor beta chains below was sequenced from the same sample in a study of CD8+ T cells in alopecia areata. TCR sequencing used cDNA made by reverse transcription of extracted RNA. The protocol was immunoSEQ multiplex PCR, while the TCRdb copy is restricted to in-frame clones and leaves out a portion. This table has 110,000 to 150,000 clones, around 50% appearing once. Regarding treatment: oral pan-JAK inhibitor, 5-10 mg twice daily. This specimen consisted of CD8+ T cells sorted from blood, obtained at week 4, from a patient treated with tofacitinib. These receptors came from a human donor with alopecia areata.

This sequence joins TRBV4-1 and TRBJ2-2, with D perhaps assigned TRBD1 or TRBD2 (5 bases each). Germline V gene data show CDR1 as MGHRA and CDR2 as YSYEKL. The CDR3 runs to 15 residues. Trimming pared 4 bases from V and 1 base from J, leaving 10 bases between. CDR3 in amino acids: CASSPVGENTGELFF. As DNA, the CDR3 is TGCGCCAGCAGCCCGGTGGGGGAGAACACCGGGGAGCTGTTTTTT.

This clone came up a few times. The chain links TRBV29-1 to TRBJ2-1, with 9 bases lining up with TRBD1. This CDR3 comprises 11 residues. V shed 8 bases and J 10 bases; nucleotides not matched to a gene: 6. Germline values: CDR1 SQVTM, CDR2 ANQGSEA. CDR3 nucleotide sequence: TGCAGCCACGGACAGGGGAACGAGCAGTTCTTC. It yields the protein CSHGQGNEQFF.